The sequence of this T cell receptor (beta chain) was determined in a study of blood T cell repertoires in COVID-19. This clone was observed a single time. Method: immunoSEQ multiplex PCR; TCRdb's copy keeps in-frame clones and lacks some. The profile covers a few hundred thousand clones, with around 87% appearing a single time and more than 9% taken by the ten largest. This clonotype was obtained from a woman in her 30s with COVID-19, enrolled during active disease. The sequencing input was peripheral blood.

The CDR3 loop is CASSQGTSGTFTDTQYF. DNA of the CDR3: TGCGCCAGCAGCCAAGGGACTAGCGGGACATTCACAGATACGCAGTATTTT. J is TRBJ2-3 and V is TRBV4-1; 12 nucleotides match TRBD2. Germline V gene lookup returns CDR1 MGHRA and CDR2 YSYEKL. After removal of 1 base from V and 2 bases from J, the junction contained 4 bases not matched to a gene. This CDR3 is built from 17 residues.